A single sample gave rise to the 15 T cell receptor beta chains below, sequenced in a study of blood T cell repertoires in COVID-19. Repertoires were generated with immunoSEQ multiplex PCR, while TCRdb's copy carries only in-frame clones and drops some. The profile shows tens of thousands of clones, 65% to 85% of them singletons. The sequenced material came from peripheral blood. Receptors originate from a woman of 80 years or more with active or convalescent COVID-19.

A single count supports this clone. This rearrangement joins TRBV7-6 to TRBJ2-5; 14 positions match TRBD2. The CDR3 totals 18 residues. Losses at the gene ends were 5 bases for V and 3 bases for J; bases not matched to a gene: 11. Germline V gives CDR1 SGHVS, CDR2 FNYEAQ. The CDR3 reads CASSPGTSGRPSEETQYF. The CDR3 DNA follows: TGTGCCAGCAGCCCCGGGACTAGCGGGAGACCTTCTGAAGAGACCCAGTACTTC. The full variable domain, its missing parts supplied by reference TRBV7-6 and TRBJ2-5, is GAGVSQSPRYKVTKRGQDVALRCDPISGHVSLYWYRQALGQGPEFLTYFNYEAQQDKSGLPNDRFSAERPEGSISTLTIQRTEQRDSAMYRCASSPGTSGRPSEETQYFGPGTRLLVL.

CDR3: CASRVGVNTEAFF. For the CDR3, the DNA is TGTGCCAGCAGGGTAGGAGTGAACACTGAAGCTTTCTTT. This rearrangement joins TRBV12-3 or TRBV12-4 to TRBJ1-1; D ambiguous. The ends were cut back, 6 bases at V and 0 bases at J, with 8 bases in the middle. CDR3 length: 13 amino acids.

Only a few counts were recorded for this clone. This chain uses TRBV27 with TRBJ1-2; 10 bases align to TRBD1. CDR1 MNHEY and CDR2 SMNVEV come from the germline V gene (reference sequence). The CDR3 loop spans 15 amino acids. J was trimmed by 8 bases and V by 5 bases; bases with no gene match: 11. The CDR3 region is CASSLRGQGRGGYTF. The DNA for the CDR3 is TGTGCCAGCAGTCTCCGGGGACAGGGGCGGGGAGGCTACACCTTC.

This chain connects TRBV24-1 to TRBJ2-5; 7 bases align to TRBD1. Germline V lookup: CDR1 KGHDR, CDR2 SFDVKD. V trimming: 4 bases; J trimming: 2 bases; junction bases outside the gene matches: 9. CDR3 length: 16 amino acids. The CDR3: CATSDHPGQRQETQYF. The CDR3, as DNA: TGTGCCACCAGTGACCACCCGGGACAGCGGCAAGAGACCCAGTACTTC.

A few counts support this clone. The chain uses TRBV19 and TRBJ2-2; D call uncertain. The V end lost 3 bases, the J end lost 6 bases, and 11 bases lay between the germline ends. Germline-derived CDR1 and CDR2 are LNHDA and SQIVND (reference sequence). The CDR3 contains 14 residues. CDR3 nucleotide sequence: TGTGCCAGTAGTATCCCACTCGCTTCCGGGGAGCTGTTTTTT. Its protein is CASSIPLASGELFF.

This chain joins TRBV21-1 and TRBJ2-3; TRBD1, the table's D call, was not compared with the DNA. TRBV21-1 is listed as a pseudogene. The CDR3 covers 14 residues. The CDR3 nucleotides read TGTGCCAGGGGATCACAGGGGGTCGCAGATACGCAGTATTTT. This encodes CARGSQGVADTQYF.

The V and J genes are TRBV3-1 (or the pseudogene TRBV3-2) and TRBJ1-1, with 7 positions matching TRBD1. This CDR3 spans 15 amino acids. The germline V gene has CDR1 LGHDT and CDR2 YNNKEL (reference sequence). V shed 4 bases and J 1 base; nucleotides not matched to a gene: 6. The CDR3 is CASSRTGTENTEAFF. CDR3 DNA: TGTGCCAGCAGCCGCACCGGGACAGAGAACACTGAAGCTTTCTTT.

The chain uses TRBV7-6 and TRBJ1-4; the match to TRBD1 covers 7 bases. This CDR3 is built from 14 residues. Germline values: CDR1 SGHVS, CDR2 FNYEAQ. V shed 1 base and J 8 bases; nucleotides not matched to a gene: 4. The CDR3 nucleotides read TGTGCCAGCAGCTTAGGACAGGGTGGCGAAAAACTGTTTTTT. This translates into CASSLGQGGEKLFF.

This chain's CDR3 is CASSLSWGGNQPQHF. The CDR3 DNA is TGTGCCAGCAGCTTGTCGTGGGGAGGCAATCAGCCCCAGCATTTT. The chain couples TRBV5-5 to TRBJ1-5; D not resolved. The CDR3 is 15 amino acids. The germline V gene has CDR1 SGHKS and CDR2 YYEKEE (reference sequence). Trimming took off 1 base at V and 2 bases at J, with 10 bases between the two ends.

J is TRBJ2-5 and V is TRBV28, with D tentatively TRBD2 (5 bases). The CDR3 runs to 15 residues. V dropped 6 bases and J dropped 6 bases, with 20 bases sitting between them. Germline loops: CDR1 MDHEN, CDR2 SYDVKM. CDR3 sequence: CASSLSGGDIKTQYF. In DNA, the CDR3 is TGTGCCAGCAGCTTAAGCGGAGGCGACATTAAGACCCAGTACTTC.

CDR3 in DNA: TGTGCCAGCAGCTGGCCAGGATTGAACACTGAAGCTTTCTTT. Its protein is CASSWPGLNTEAFF. V and J are TRBV11-2 and TRBJ1-1, with unresolved D. This CDR3 spans 14 amino acids. Germline V gene sequence: CDR1 SGHAT, CDR2 FQNNGV. Trimming removed 4 bases at V and 0 bases at J, with 9 bases between.

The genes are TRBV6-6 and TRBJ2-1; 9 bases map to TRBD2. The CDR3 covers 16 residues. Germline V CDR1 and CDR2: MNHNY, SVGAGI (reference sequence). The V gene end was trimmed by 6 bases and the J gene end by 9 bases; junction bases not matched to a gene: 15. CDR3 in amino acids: CASSPTAGGILGEQFF. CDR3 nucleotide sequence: TGTGCCAGCAGCCCGACCGCGGGAGGGATTTTGGGTGAGCAGTTCTTC.

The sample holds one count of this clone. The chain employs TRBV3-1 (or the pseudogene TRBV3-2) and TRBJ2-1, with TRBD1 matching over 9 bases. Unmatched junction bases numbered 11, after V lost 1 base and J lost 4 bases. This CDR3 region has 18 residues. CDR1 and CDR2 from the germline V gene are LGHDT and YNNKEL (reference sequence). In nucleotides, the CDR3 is TGTGCCAGCAGCCAAGTTGCCCCCGGGACAGGGAGTTACAATGAGCAGTTCTTC. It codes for CASSQVAPGTGSYNEQFF.

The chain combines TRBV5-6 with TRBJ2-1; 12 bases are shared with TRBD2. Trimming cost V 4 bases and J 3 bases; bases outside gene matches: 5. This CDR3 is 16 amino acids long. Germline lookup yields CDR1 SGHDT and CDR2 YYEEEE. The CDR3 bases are TGTGCCAGCAGCCCCCTAGCGGGAGGGAACTACAATGAGCAGTTCTTC. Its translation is CASSPLAGGNYNEQFF.

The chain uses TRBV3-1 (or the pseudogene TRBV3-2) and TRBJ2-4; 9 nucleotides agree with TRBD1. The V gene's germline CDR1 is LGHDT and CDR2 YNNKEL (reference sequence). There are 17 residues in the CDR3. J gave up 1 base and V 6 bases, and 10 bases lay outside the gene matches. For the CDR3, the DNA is TGTGCCAGCAGAAAGTGCCGGGACAGGGTCGCCAAAAACATTCAGTACTTC. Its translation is CASRKCRDRVAKNIQYF.